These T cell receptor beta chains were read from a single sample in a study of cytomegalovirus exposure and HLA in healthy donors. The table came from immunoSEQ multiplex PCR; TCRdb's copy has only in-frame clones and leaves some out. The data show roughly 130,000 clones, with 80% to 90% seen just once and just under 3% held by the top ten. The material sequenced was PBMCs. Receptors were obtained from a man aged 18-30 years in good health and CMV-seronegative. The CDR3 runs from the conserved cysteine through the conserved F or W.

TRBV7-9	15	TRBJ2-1	CASSPSGSSYNEQFF
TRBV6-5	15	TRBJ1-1	CASSRPTGKNTEAFF
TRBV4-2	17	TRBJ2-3	CASSPRASGGVTDTQYF
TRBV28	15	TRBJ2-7	CASTFRRRGSYEQYF
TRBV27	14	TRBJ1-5	CASSFQGSHQPQHF
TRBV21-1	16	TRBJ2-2	CASPLIPAENTGELFF
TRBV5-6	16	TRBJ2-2	CASETWTATNTGELFF
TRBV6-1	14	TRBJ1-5	CASISVNSNQPQHF
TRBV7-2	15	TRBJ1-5	CASSLYRDSNQPQHF
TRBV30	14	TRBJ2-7	CAWSVLRENYEQYF
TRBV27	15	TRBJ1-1	CASSLEGVGGTEAFF
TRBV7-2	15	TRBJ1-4	CASSLLQGSNEKLFF
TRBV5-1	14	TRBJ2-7	CASRAGGPNYEQYF
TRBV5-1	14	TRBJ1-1	CASSLTGIDTEAFF
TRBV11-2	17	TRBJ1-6	CASSHLGQPFDNSPLHF
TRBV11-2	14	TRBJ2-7	CASNKIAGLGEQYF
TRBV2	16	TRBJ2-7	CASSERGGIRSYEQYF
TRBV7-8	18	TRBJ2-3	CASSTPGLAVSSTDTQYF